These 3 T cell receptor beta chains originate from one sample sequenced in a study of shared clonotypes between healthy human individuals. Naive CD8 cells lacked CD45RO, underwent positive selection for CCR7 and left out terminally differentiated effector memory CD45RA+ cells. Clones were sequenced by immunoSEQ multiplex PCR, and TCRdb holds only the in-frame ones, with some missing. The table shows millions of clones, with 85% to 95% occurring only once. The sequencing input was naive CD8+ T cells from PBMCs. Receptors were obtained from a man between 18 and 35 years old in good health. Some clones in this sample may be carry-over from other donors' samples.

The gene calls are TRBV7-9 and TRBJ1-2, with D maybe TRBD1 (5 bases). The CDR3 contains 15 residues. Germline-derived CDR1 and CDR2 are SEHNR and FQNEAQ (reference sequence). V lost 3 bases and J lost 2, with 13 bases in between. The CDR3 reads CASSFPGGGNYGYTF. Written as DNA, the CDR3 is TGTGCCAGCAGCTTCCCGGGGGGAGGGAACTATGGCTACACCTTC.

CDR3 sequence: CASRNGGEYTGELFF. CDR3 nucleotide sequence: TGTGCCAGCCGGAACGGCGGAGAATACACCGGGGAGCTGTTTTTT. J is TRBJ2-2 and V is TRBV5-6; D is unclear. Trimming removed 7 bases from V and 3 bases from J, with 16 bases in between. This CDR3 spans 15 amino acids. Germline V gene data show CDR1 as SGHDT and CDR2 as YYEEEE.

DNA for the CDR3: TGTGCCAGCAGCCTAGGTGGCGGGGTGAACACCGGGGAGCTGTTTTTT. Protein: CASSLGGGVNTGELFF. The chain couples TRBV9 to TRBJ2-2; D is possibly TRBD2 (6 bases). V was pared by 4 bases and J by 1 base, with 14 bases between. The CDR3 spans 16 residues. Per germline, CDR1 SGDLS and CDR2 YYNGEE.